A single sample is the source of the 20 T cell receptor beta chains below, sequenced in a study of cytomegalovirus exposure and HLA in healthy donors. This PCR relied on a set of 60 Vbeta primers and 13 Jbeta primers. The repertoire was sequenced with immunoSEQ multiplex PCR; TCRdb's copy has only in-frame clones and lacks some. The table lists fewer than 150,000 clones, about 74% of them singletons. The sample taken for sequencing was PBMCs. These receptors were taken from a man under 40 in good health and CMV-seronegative.

The chain recombines TRBV4-1 with TRBJ1-5; 12 nucleotides align to TRBD1. The CDR3 sequence is 18 residues long. Germline loops: CDR1 MGHRA, CDR2 YSYEKL. Trimming removed 0 bases from V and 4 bases from J; junction bases left unmatched: 7. CDR3 sequence: CASSQDPGQGALNQPQHF. Here the CDR3 DNA reads TGCGCCAGCAGCCAAGACCCGGGACAGGGGGCTCTAAATCAGCCCCAGCATTTT.

This clone was seen a few times. The V gene is TRBV19, the J gene TRBJ1-5; tentative D call: TRBD1 (5 bases). Germline V gene data show CDR1 as LNHDA and CDR2 as SQIVND (reference sequence). V was trimmed by 5 bases and J by 3 bases, leaving 17 bases between them. This CDR3 spans 16 amino acids. The CDR3 is CASSPLGGNSNQPQHF. The CDR3 nucleotides are TGTGCCAGTAGTCCTCTGGGGGGAAACTCCAATCAGCCCCAGCATTTT.

The CDR3 nucleotides are TGTGCCAGCAGCCCCCTAGCCAAAAACATTCAGTACTTC. Its translation: CASSPLAKNIQYF. The V call is TRBV6-5, the J call TRBJ2-4; D unresolved. In germline, CDR1 is MNHEY, CDR2 SVGAGI. CDR3 length: 13 amino acids. Between the trimmed V and J ends, which lost 6 bases and 0 bases, there was a span of 6 bases.

The chain uses TRBV27 and TRBJ2-1; 7 positions match TRBD2. The ends lost 6 bases at V and 6 bases at J; junction bases unmatched: 14. This CDR3 is built from 16 residues. Germline lookup yields CDR1 MNHEY and CDR2 SMNVEV (reference sequence). CDR3 sequence reads: CASRNLGGSHSNEQFF. The CDR3 coding sequence is TGTGCCAGCAGGAACCTTGGCGGGAGCCATAGCAATGAGCAGTTCTTC.

The gene calls are TRBV30 and TRBJ1-3; D is uncertain. V lost 3 bases to trimming and J lost 0 bases, with 12 bases between them. This CDR3 comprises 15 residues. CDR1 GTSNPN and CDR2 SVGIG come from the germline V gene (reference sequence). The CDR3 DNA sequence: TGTGCCTGGAGGTCCCGACTGATCTCTGGAAACACCATATATTTT. It encodes CAWRSRLISGNTIYF.

This chain uses TRBV19 with TRBJ2-1, with TRBD2 matching over 10 bases. The CDR3 sequence is 16 residues long. Trimming removed 4 bases from V and 7 bases from J; junction bases left unmatched: 10. Germline CDR1 LNHDA, CDR2 SQIVND (reference sequence). The CDR3 region is CASSTRTSGGRNEQFF. CDR3 nucleotide sequence: TGTGCCAGTAGTACCCGGACTAGCGGAGGACGGAATGAGCAGTTCTTC.

The rearrangement links TRBV5-1 to TRBJ2-7; D might be TRBD1 (7 bases). Germline values: CDR1 SGHRS, CDR2 YFSETQ. V dropped 0 bases and J dropped 2 bases, with 12 bases sitting between them. The CDR3 contains 15 residues. This CDR3 is CASSLGAGGTYEQYF. In DNA form, the CDR3 reads TGCGCCAGCAGCTTGGGGGCAGGGGGGACCTACGAGCAGTACTTC.

The chain is built from TRBV2 and TRBJ2-2; D uncertain. Germline CDR1 is SNHLY and CDR2 is FYNNEI. This CDR3 comprises 13 residues. V was trimmed by 4 bases and J by 6 bases, leaving 9 bases between them. The CDR3 nucleotides read TGTGCCAGCAGTGGTGAGGCGGCCGGGGAGCTGTTTTTT. Translated, it gives CASSGEAAGELFF.

This chain connects TRBV6-1 to TRBJ2-7; 8 positions match TRBD2. With V trimmed by 6 bases and J by 0 bases, 7 bases remained unmatched. The CDR3 contains 15 residues. Germline CDR1 is MNHNS and CDR2 is SASEGT. This CDR3 reads CASRLERESSYEQYF. The CDR3 DNA reads as TGTGCCAGCAGACTAGAGCGGGAGTCCTCCTACGAGCAGTACTTC.

The gene calls are TRBV29-1 and TRBJ1-2; 8 bases fit TRBD1. This CDR3 comprises 15 residues. From germline, CDR1 is SQVTM and CDR2 ANQGSEA. V was pared by 0 bases and J by 6 bases, with 9 bases of the junction left unmatched. The CDR3 DNA reads TGCAGCGTTGAAGATAGAACAGGGGGGGGAAATGGCTACACCTTC. Translated, it gives CSVEDRTGGGNGYTF.

The chain has TRBV19 and TRBJ2-7; 8 positions agree with TRBD1. V shed 5 bases and J 5 bases; nucleotides not matched to a gene: 8. CDR3 size: 14 residues. Germline V gene data show CDR1 as LNHDA and CDR2 as SQIVND (reference sequence). CDR3 nucleotides: TGTGCCAGTAGTGTCAGACAGGGGCGACACGAGCAGTACTTC. Amino acid sequence: CASSVRQGRHEQYF.

V usage is TRBV9 and J usage is TRBJ2-7; 11 positions match TRBD1. There are 15 residues in the CDR3. Germline V gives CDR1 SGDLS, CDR2 YYNGEE. Germline trimming cut 4 bases from V and 4 bases from J; bases unmatched to any gene: 7. The DNA for the CDR3 is TGTGCCAGCAGCCCAAGGGGACAGGGGGGATACGAGCAGTACTTC. Amino acids: CASSPRGQGGYEQYF.

The chain couples TRBV7-9 to TRBJ2-4; TRBD2 agrees at 7 bases. The CDR3 sequence is 15 residues long. The V gene end was trimmed by 5 bases and the J gene end by 3 bases; junction bases not matched to a gene: 7. Germline-derived CDR1 and CDR2 are SEHNR and FQNEAQ (reference sequence). The CDR3 loop is CASSQGLGNKNIQYF. The CDR3 coding sequence is TGTGCCAGCAGCCAAGGACTAGGGAACAAAAACATTCAGTACTTC.

This sequence joins TRBV7-3 and TRBJ2-7; 11 nucleotides match TRBD2. CDR1 and CDR2 (germline): SGHTA, FQGTGA. This CDR3 contains 16 residues. The J segment lost 3 bases and the V segment lost 1 base, leaving 5 bases of the junction unmatched. In nucleotides, the CDR3 is TGTGCCAGCAGCTTAATGGAGCTAGCGGGAGGCTACGAGCAGTACTTC. This codes for CASSLMELAGGYEQYF.

This clone came up a few times. The rearrangement joins TRBV28 to TRBJ2-3; D is possibly TRBD2 (5 bases). The CDR3 covers 14 residues. Germline assignment: CDR1 MDHEN and CDR2 SYDVKM. V gave up 8 bases and J gave up 4 bases, with 16 bases separating them. The CDR3 region is CASGPPYGADTQYF. Written as DNA, the CDR3 is TGTGCCAGCGGGCCTCCTTACGGGGCAGATACGCAGTATTTT.

This clone came up once. The chain combines TRBV28 with TRBJ1-2, with unresolved D. Between the trimmed V and J ends, which lost 3 bases and 4 bases, there was a span of 15 bases. Germline loops: CDR1 MDHEN, CDR2 SYDVKM. The CDR3 runs 15 residues. The CDR3 sequence is CASSLGGFTPYGYTF. CDR3 sequence (DNA): TGTGCCAGCAGTTTGGGCGGGTTCACCCCCTATGGCTACACCTTC.

This chain links TRBV4-1 with TRBJ2-7; D perhaps matches TRBD1 (6 bases). Germline loops: CDR1 MGHRA, CDR2 YSYEKL. The CDR3 sequence is 14 residues long. V lost 3 bases, J lost 7 bases, and 16 bases lay in between. The CDR3 loop is CASSHGRGKGEQYF. The CDR3 DNA sequence: TGCGCCAGCAGCCACGGTAGGGGGAAAGGGGAGCAGTACTTC.

This clone appeared a few times. The rearrangement uses TRBV28 and TRBJ2-3; the D gene is possibly TRBD1 (6 bases). This CDR3 is built from 15 residues. Germline V gives CDR1 MDHEN, CDR2 SYDVKM. The V end lost 7 bases, the J end lost 2 bases, and 16 bases lay between the germline ends. CDR3: CASNPRDKNTDTQYF. The CDR3 nucleotides read TGTGCCAGCAATCCCCGGGACAAAAACACAGATACGCAGTATTTT.

The genes are TRBV30 and TRBJ2-1, with D possibly TRBD1 on 6 matching bases. Looked up from germline, CDR1 is GTSNPN and CDR2 is SVGIG (reference sequence). V shed 5 bases and J shed 2 bases, with 13 bases lying between them. This CDR3 has 14 residues. The CDR3 DNA reads as TGTGCCTGGGGTTACAGGGATACCTACAATGAGCAGTTCTTC. Protein product: CAWGYRDTYNEQFF.

This chain joins TRBV6-1 and TRBJ1-1, with D hard to call. This CDR3 is built from 14 residues. Per the germline V gene, CDR1 is MNHNS and CDR2 is SASEGT. The V gene lost 2 bases and the J gene lost 0 bases, with 7 bases spanning the gap. CDR3 nucleotides: TGTGCCAGCAGTGAATCCCAGTTGAACACTGAAGCTTTCTTT. Protein: CASSESQLNTEAFF.